Listed below are T cell receptor beta chains from one sample, sequenced in a study of cytomegalovirus exposure and HLA in healthy donors. Profiled with immunoSEQ multiplex PCR; TCRdb holds only in-frame clones, not every one. The repertoire consists of more than 80,000 clones, with roughly 67% occurring once and the leading ten covering about 2.5%. Sequencing was carried out using PBMCs. The origin of the receptors is a human donor in good health. CDR3s include the opening cysteine and the closing phenylalanine or tryptophan. A D gene is named only where the DNA matches it firmly. Clone sizes are given selectively: once, few, many, or a class where the clone is expanded.

j_call v_call d_call clone_size cdr3_nt cdr3_aa
TRBJ2-6 TRBV18 . few TGTGCCAGCTCACCACCGGACAGTTTGGGCAAGCCTGGGGCCAACGTCCTGACTTTC CASSPPDSLGKPGANVLTF
TRBJ2-3 TRBV19 . . TGTGCCAGTAGTATGGAGTCAGATACGCAGTATTTT CASSMESDTQYF
TRBJ1-5 TRBV2 . . TGTGCCAGCGCGGCAGTTCATAGCAATCAGCCCCAGCATTTT CASAAVHSNQPQHF
TRBJ1-5 TRBV4-1 . . TGCGCCAGCAGCCAAGAGTTTCGGGGGTTTGGTCAGCCCCAGCATTTT CASSQEFRGFGQPQHF
TRBJ2-1 TRBV9 . . TGTGCCAGCAGCGTGCGACAGGCCAATTACAATGAGCAGTTCTTC CASSVRQANYNEQFF
TRBJ1-4 TRBV7-6 . few TGTGCCAGCAGCCAAAGGGCGGGAGGTGAAAAACTGTTTTTT CASSQRAGGEKLFF
TRBJ1-6 TRBV5-6 TRBD1 . TGTGCCAGCAGCTTGGGGCAGGGGGCGATCTCACCCCTCCACTTT CASSLGQGAISPLHF
TRBJ1-1 TRBV7-8 TRBD1 few TGTGCCAGCAGCGACAGGGGAAACACTGAAGCTTTCTTT CASSDRGNTEAFF
TRBJ2-5 TRBV10-3 TRBD2 . TGTGCCATCAGTCGTGGCGGGGGGCAAGAGACCCAGTACTTC CAISRGGGQETQYF
TRBJ1-4 TRBV9 . . TGTGCCAGCAGTGCCGGGACTAATAATGAAAAACTGTTTTTT CASSAGTNNEKLFF
TRBJ1-6 TRBV19 . . TGTGCCAGTAGTTTTGAGGCATCGAGGAATTCACCCCTCCACTTT CASSFEASRNSPLHF
TRBJ2-7 TRBV6-1 TRBD1 . TGTGCCAGCAGTGAAGTGGGCCGCCGGACAGGGGCCTACGAGCAGTACTTC CASSEVGRRTGAYEQYF
TRBJ2-3 TRBV29-1 TRBD2 once TGCAGCGTTTCAGCGGGGATGATCACAGATACGCAGTATTTT CSVSAGMITDTQYF
TRBJ1-1 TRBV15 TRBD1 . TGTGCCACCAGCAGAGGTAGACAGGGCGGTACTGAAGCTTTCTTT CATSRGRQGGTEAFF
TRBJ1-1 TRBV11-3 TRBD1 . TGTGCCAGCAGCCTACTACAGGGGCCGGGAACTGAAGCTTTCTTT CASSLLQGPGTEAFF
TRBJ2-7 TRBV7-2 TRBD2 . TGTGCCAGCAGCCCTCCGGCGGGGGATTACCAGCAGTACTTC CASSPPAGDYQQYF
TRBJ2-2 TRBV2 TRBD2 . TGTGCCAGCAGGCGACTAGCGGGGGACGACACCGGGGAGCTGTTTTTT CASRRLAGDDTGELFF
TRBJ1-3 TRBV7-3 TRBD1 once TGTGCCAGCAGGGACAGGGGGCTAGACACCATATATTTT CASRDRGLDTIYF
TRBJ2-7 TRBV7-2 TRBD2 . TGTGCCAGCAGCCTCGGACTAGCGGGGACCCCAGGGCAGTACTTC CASSLGLAGTPGQYF
TRBJ1-5 TRBV6-5 . . TGTGCCAGCAGAAAAGACAGCATTAGCAATCAGCCCCAGCATTTT CASRKDSISNQPQHF
TRBJ2-5 TRBV11-2 . . TGTGCCAGTAAATTCACAGGTTCGGAGACCCAGTACTTC CASKFTGSETQYF
TRBJ2-2 TRBV7-7 . . TGTGCCAGCAGCTTAGGCGGTAACACCGGGGAGCTGTTTTTT CASSLGGNTGELFF
TRBJ1-2 TRBV5-6 . . TGTGCCAGCAGCACGACAGCTAACTATGGCTACACCTTC CASSTTANYGYTF
TRBJ2-7 TRBV6-1 TRBD2 . TGTGCCAGCAACCCTCCTGCGGGGGGACACGAGCAGTACTTC CASNPPAGGHEQYF
TRBJ1-2 TRBV14 TRBD1 . TGTGCCAGCAGCTTCTGGGACAGGGGAGGCTACACCTTC CASSFWDRGGYTF
TRBJ2-3 TRBV19 TRBD2 . TGTGCCAGTAGTATGAAATGGGGGGGAAGTACAGATACGCAGTATTTT CASSMKWGGSTDTQYF
TRBJ2-5 TRBV7-2 . . TGTGCCAGCAGCCCGACGGGACTCGTGAGAGAGACCCAGTACTTC CASSPTGLVRETQYF
TRBJ2-3 TRBV4-1 . few TGCGCCAGCAGCCAAGTTGGGGGGCGGGGGACAGATACGCAGTATTTT CASSQVGGRGTDTQYF
TRBJ2-7 TRBV7-2 TRBD2 . TGTGCCAGCAGCTTAGATTCCGGGGGGACCTACGAGCAGTACTTC CASSLDSGGTYEQYF
TRBJ2-1 TRBV5-1 TRBD2 few TGCGCCAGCAGCTTAGCGGGGGGCCCGGGAAATGAGCAGTTCTTC CASSLAGGPGNEQFF
TRBJ2-7 TRBV19 . . TGTGCCAGTAGTATGATGGGGCAGGGCCCTACGAGGTACTTC CASSMMGQGPTRYF
TRBJ2-3 TRBV19 TRBD1 . TGTGCCAGTAGGCAGGGGACAGACACAGATACGCAGTATTTT CASRQGTDTDTQYF
TRBJ1-2 TRBV2 TRBD1 once TGTGCCAGCACTAGGGGTTTAGGACAGGGTCCGGGCTACACCTTC CASTRGLGQGPGYTF
TRBJ2-5 TRBV5-1 TRBD2 . TGCGCCAGCAGGCGACTAGCGGGGGTTCAAGAGACCCAGTACTTC CASRRLAGVQETQYF
TRBJ2-7 TRBV7-8 . . TGTGCCAGCAGCATCGGTGGCCAGGGGCAGTACTTC CASSIGGQGQYF